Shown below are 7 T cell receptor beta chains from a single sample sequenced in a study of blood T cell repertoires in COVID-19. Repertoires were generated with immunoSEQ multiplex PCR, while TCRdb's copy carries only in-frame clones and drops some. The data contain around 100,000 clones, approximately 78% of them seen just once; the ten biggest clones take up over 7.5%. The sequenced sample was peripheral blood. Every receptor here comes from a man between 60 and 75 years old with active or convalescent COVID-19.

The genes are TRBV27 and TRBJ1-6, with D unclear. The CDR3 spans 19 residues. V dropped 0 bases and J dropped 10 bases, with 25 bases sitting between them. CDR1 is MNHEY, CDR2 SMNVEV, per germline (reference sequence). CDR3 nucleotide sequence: TGTGCCAGCAGTTTATCCCCAGGAAGGAGGGCCCGTTGGAGGTCACCCCTCCACTTT. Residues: CASSLSPGRRARWRSPLHF.

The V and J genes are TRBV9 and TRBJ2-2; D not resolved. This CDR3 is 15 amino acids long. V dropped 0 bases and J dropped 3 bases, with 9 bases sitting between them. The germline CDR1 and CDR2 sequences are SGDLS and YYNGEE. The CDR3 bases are TGTGCCAGCAGCGTAGGCAGGCAATACACCGGGGAGCTGTTTTTT. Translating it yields CASSVGRQYTGELFF.

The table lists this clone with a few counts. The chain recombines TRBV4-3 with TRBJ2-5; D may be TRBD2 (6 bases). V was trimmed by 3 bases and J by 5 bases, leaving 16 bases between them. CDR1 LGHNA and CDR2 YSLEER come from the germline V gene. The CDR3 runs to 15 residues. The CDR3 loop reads CASSHRAGDGETQYF. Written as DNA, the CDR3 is TGCGCCAGCAGCCACCGAGCGGGTGACGGGGAGACCCAGTACTTC.

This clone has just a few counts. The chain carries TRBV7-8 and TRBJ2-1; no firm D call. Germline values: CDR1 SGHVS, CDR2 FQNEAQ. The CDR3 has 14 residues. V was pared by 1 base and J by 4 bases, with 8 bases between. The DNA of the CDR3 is TGTGCCAGCAGCTTAGTTGCGACATACAATGAGCAGTTCTTC. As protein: CASSLVATYNEQFF.

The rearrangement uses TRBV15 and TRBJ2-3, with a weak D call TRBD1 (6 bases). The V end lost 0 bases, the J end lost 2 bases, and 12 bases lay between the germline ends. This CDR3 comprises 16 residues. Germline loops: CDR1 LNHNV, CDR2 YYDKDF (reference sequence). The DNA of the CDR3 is TGTGCCACCAGCAGAGAGGGGGCAGGACTCACAGATACGCAGTATTTT. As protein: CATSREGAGLTDTQYF.

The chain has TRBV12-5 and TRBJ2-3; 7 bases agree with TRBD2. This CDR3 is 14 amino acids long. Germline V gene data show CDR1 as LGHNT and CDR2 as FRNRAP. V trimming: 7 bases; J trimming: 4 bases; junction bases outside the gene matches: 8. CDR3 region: CASEVGGSSDTQYF. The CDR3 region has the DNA TGTGCTAGTGAGGTGGGCGGGAGTTCAGATACGCAGTATTTT.

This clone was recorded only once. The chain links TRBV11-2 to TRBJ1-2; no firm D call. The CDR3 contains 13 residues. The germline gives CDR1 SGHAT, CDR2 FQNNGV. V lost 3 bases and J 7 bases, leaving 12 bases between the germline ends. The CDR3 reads CASSFNPKSGYTF. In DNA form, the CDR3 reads TGTGCCAGCAGCTTCAACCCCAAGAGTGGCTACACCTTC.